Each of the 19 T cell receptor beta chains below was sequenced from the same sample in a study of blood T cell repertoires in COVID-19. Only in-frame clones appear in the TCRdb table, and some are missing; sequencing was by immunoSEQ multiplex PCR. The sample has 150,000 or so clones, about nine tenths seen once; the top ten hold 3.5% to 4.5%. The sample comprised PBMCs or T cells enriched from blood (not recorded which). Source of these receptors: a woman between 35 and 50 years old who had been exposed to COVID-19.

The chain joins TRBV5-4 to TRBJ1-4; TRBD1 matches at 8 bases. V shed 4 bases, J shed 6 bases, and the junction held 8 bases outside the gene matches. CDR1 and CDR2 (germline): SGHNT, YYREEE (reference sequence). The CDR3 is 15 amino acids. The CDR3 loop is CASSPRTGLDEKLFF. For the CDR3, the DNA is TGTGCCAGCAGCCCCCGGACAGGGTTGGATGAAAAACTGTTTTTT.

The rearrangement joins TRBV6-5 to TRBJ1-2; TRBD1 agrees at 8 bases. V trimming: 6 bases; J trimming: 8 bases; junction bases outside the gene matches: 8. The germline CDR1 and CDR2 sequences are MNHEY and SVGAGI. CDR3 size: 13 residues. CDR3 in amino acids: CASSRQGLGGYTF. CDR3 bases: TGTGCCAGCAGCCGACAGGGGTTGGGGGGCTACACCTTC.

The chain is built from TRBV6-5 and TRBJ1-1; D is unresolved. CDR1 is MNHEY and CDR2 is SVGAGI in the germline V gene. This CDR3 has 12 amino acids. The V and J ends lost 7 bases and 5 bases respectively, with 11 bases between them. CDR3 in DNA: TGTGCCAGCACGGGAGGCGGTACTGAAGCTTTCTTT. This encodes CASTGGGTEAFF.

The genes are TRBV14 and TRBJ2-5; 7 bases are shared with TRBD1. In germline, CDR1 is SGHDN, CDR2 FVKESK. J was trimmed by 5 bases and V by 5 bases; bases with no gene match: 8. The CDR3 totals 14 residues. CDR3 DNA: TGTGCCAGCAGCTACGCGGACAGGCAGGAGACCCAGTACTTC. Translating it yields CASSYADRQETQYF.

In its sample, this clone was seen a few times. V is TRBV6-2 or TRBV6-3 and J is TRBJ1-5; D possibly corresponds to TRBD1 (5 bases). Germline-derived CDR1 and CDR2 are MNHEY and SVGEGT. The CDR3 contains 16 residues. V shed 5 bases and J shed 4 bases, with 18 bases lying between them. The CDR3 DNA reads TGTGCCAGCAGTCCCCACCAGACAGTTAGGAATCAGCCCCAGCATTTT. Amino acids: CASSPHQTVRNQPQHF.

The rearrangement joins TRBV5-1 to TRBJ1-2; D is perhaps TRBD1 (5 bases). This CDR3 comprises 16 residues. V was cut by 5 bases and J by 4 bases, with 21 bases left in between. Germline values: CDR1 SGHRS, CDR2 YFSETQ. CDR3 protein: CASSSPLGRVAYGYTF. CDR3 in DNA: TGCGCCAGCAGTTCACCTTTGGGCAGGGTAGCCTATGGCTACACCTTC.

The chain combines TRBV3-1 (or the pseudogene TRBV3-2) with TRBJ1-4, with D unclear. The CDR3 spans 14 residues. Germline V gene lookup returns CDR1 LGHDT and CDR2 YNNKEL (reference sequence). Trimming cost V 1 base and J 14 bases, with 17 bases left between them. This chain's CDR3 is CASSQGRLPVNLFF. The CDR3 coding sequence is TGTGCCAGCAGCCAAGGTCGACTGCCTGTTAACCTGTTTTTT.

The chain employs TRBV5-5 and TRBJ1-2; D gene unclear. Per the germline V gene, CDR1 is SGHKS and CDR2 is YYEKEE (reference sequence). Trimming stripped 3 bases from V and 8 bases from J, with 14 bases between. The length of the CDR3 is 13 residues. For the CDR3, the DNA is TGTGCCAGCAGCTCGACGGGATATCAAGGCTACACCTTC. This sequence encodes CASSSTGYQGYTF.

The chain couples TRBV10-1 to TRBJ2-7; D perhaps matches TRBD1 (6 bases). V was cut by 4 bases and J by 2 bases, with 9 bases left in between. The CDR3 totals 13 residues. Germline V gene sequence: CDR1 WNHNN, CDR2 SYGVQD (reference sequence). The CDR3, as DNA: TGCGCCAGCAGTGGGGACACCACCTACGAGCAGTACTTC. Its protein product is CASSGDTTYEQYF.

The chain carries TRBV12-3 or TRBV12-4 and TRBJ1-4; no definite D call. The V and J ends lost 2 bases and 6 bases respectively, with 7 bases between them. CDR3 length: 13 amino acids. The chain's CDR3 is CASSLPGYEKLFF. The CDR3 DNA is TGTGCCAGCAGTTTACCCGGGTATGAAAAACTGTTTTTT.

The chain combines TRBV5-1 with TRBJ2-5; TRBD1 matches at 11 bases. After removal of 2 bases from V and 5 bases from J, the junction contained 5 bases not matched to a gene. In germline, CDR1 is SGHRS, CDR2 YFSETQ. The CDR3 extends over 15 amino acids. As DNA, the CDR3 is TGCGCCAGCAGCTTCTTGGGACAGGGGGGGGAGACCCAGTACTTC. It translates to CASSFLGQGGETQYF.

The chain employs TRBV18 and TRBJ1-2, with D perhaps matching TRBD1 (5 bases). V was shortened by 3 bases and J by 4 bases, with 9 bases between the two germline ends. The CDR3 totals 13 residues. Germline V gene sequence: CDR1 KGHSH, CDR2 LQKENI. The CDR3 spells CASSPDTLYGYTF. CDR3 DNA: TGTGCCAGCTCACCGGACACCCTCTATGGCTACACCTTC.

The chain carries TRBV3-1 (or the pseudogene TRBV3-2) and TRBJ2-1; TRBD2 might be the D (5 bases). Germline CDR1 LGHDT, CDR2 YNNKEL (reference sequence). The CDR3 is 12 amino acids. Between the trimmed V and J ends, which lost 6 bases and 7 bases, there was a span of 10 bases. Here the CDR3 DNA reads TGTGCCAGCAGAAGGAGCGGTAATGAGCAGTTCTTC. Its protein is CASRRSGNEQFF.

The J gene is TRBJ1-6, the V gene TRBV25-1; D gene ambiguous. In germline, CDR1 is MGHDK, CDR2 SYGVNS. The CDR3 totals 14 residues. Between the trimmed V and J ends, which lost 4 bases and 5 bases, there was a span of 9 bases. The CDR3 is CASSAGPNNSPLHF. For the CDR3, the DNA is TGTGCCAGCAGTGCTGGGCCTAATAATTCACCCCTCCACTTT.

The V and J genes are TRBV27 and TRBJ1-1, with 7 bases identical to TRBD1. Germline V CDR1 and CDR2: MNHEY, SMNVEV (reference sequence). The V segment lost 6 bases and the J segment 7 bases; nucleotides outside the gene matches: 17. The CDR3 totals 16 residues. CDR3 nucleotide sequence: TGTGCCAGCAGCTTTGTAATTTTTGGGACAGTAGGTGAAGCTTTCTTT. Its protein is CASSFVIFGTVGEAFF.

V and J are TRBV5-6 and TRBJ1-1, with 7 bases that match TRBD1. The CDR3 covers 14 residues. V lost 3 bases and J lost 0; bases outside the gene matches: 2. In germline, CDR1 is SGHDT, CDR2 YYEEEE. This CDR3 is CASSWGQLNTEAFF. CDR3 nucleotide sequence: TGTGCCAGCAGCTGGGGACAGCTGAACACTGAAGCTTTCTTT. The whole variable domain, filled in from reference TRBV5-6 and TRBJ1-1, reads DAGVTQSPTHLIKTRGQQVTLRCSPKSGHDTVSWYQQALGQGPQFIFQYYEEEERQRGNFPDRFSGHQFPNYSSELNVNALLLGDSALYLCASSWGQLNTEAFFGQGTRLTVV.

The rearrangement uses TRBV6-5 and TRBJ2-7; 11 positions match TRBD2. V shed 6 bases, J shed 6 bases, and the junction held 7 bases outside the gene matches. This CDR3 is 14 amino acids long. Germline CDR1 reads MNHEY; CDR2 reads SVGAGI. CDR3: CASRVAGGPGEQYF. The CDR3 nucleotides are TGTGCCAGCAGGGTAGCGGGAGGGCCTGGCGAGCAGTACTTC.

The rearrangement links TRBV5-6 to TRBJ2-7; 8 bases fit TRBD1. The CDR3 is made up of 16 amino acids. From germline, CDR1 is SGHDT and CDR2 YYEEEE. V gave up 4 bases and J gave up 3 bases; unmatched junction bases: 12. CDR3 in DNA: TGTGCCAGCAGCACCGAAACAGGGGGTAGTTTCTACGAGCAGTACTTC. It yields the protein CASSTETGGSFYEQYF.

This clone was observed a single time. V usage is TRBV24-1 and J usage is TRBJ2-7; D might be TRBD2 (5 bases). CDR3 size: 12 residues. The germline gives CDR1 KGHDR, CDR2 SFDVKD. V shed 3 bases and J shed 6 bases, with 8 bases lying between them. The DNA for the CDR3 is TGTGCCACCAGTGATACTAGAGGCGAGCAGTACTTC. Amino acids: CATSDTRGEQYF.